A single TCR beta chain is shown here with its context. This table comes from immunoSEQ multiplex PCR, and its TCRdb copy is limited to in-frame clones, with some not included. The table has 400,000 to 550,000 clones, about 85% seen once. This sample stems from a study of blood T cell repertoires in COVID-19. The source is a woman aged 18-35 years with acute COVID-19. The sequencing sample was made of PBMCs or T cells enriched from blood (not recorded which).

Here the CDR3 DNA reads TGTGCCAGCAGCCCCGGCTACGAGCAGTACTTC. It translates to CASSPGYEQYF. V gene TRBV27 combines with J gene TRBJ2-7; no reliable D call. The V end was cut by 6 bases, the J end by 3 bases, with 6 bases between. The CDR3 is 11 residues long. Germline V gives CDR1 MNHEY, CDR2 SMNVEV (reference sequence).